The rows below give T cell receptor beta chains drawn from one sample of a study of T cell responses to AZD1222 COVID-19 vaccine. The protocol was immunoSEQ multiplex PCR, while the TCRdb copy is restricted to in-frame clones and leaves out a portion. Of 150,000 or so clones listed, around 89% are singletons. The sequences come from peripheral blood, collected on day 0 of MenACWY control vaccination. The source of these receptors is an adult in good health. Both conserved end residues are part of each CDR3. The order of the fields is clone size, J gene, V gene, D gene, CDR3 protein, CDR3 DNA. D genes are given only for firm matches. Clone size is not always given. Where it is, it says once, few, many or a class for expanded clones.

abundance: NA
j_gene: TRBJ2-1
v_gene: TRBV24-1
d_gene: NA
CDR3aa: CATSDYNEQFF
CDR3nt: TGTGCCACCAGTGACTACAATGAGCAGTTCTTC

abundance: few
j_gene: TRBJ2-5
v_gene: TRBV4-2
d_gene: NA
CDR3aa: CASSQRLQETQYF
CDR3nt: TGTGCCAGCAGCCAAAGACTGCAAGAGACCCAGTACTTC

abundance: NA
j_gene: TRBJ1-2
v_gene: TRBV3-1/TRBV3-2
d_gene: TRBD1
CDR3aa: CASSDRAINYGYTF
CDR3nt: TGTGCCAGCAGCGACAGGGCCATTAACTATGGCTACACCTTC

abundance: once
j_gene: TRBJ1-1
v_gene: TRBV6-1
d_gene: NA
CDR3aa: CASSEQETEAFF
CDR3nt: TGTGCCAGCAGTGAACAGGAGACTGAAGCTTTCTTT

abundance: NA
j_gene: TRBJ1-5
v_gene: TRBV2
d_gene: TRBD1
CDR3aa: CASRGQGDQPQHF
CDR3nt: TGTGCCAGCAGAGGACAGGGGGATCAGCCCCAGCATTTT

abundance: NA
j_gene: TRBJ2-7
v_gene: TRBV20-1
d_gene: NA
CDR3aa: CSATEQYF
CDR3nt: TGCAGTGCTACCGAGCAGTACTTC

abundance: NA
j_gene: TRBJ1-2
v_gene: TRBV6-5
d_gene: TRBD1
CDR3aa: CASKGGNYGYTF
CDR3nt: TGTGCCAGCAAAGGGGGCAACTATGGCTACACCTTC

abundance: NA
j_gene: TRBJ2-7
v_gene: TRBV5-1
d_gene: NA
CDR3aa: CASSTNAYEQYF
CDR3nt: TGCGCCAGCAGCACGAATGCCTACGAGCAGTACTTC

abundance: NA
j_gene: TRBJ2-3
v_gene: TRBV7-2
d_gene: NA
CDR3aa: CASSLAGRDTQYF
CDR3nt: TGTGCCAGCAGCTTAGCCGGTCGGGATACGCAGTATTTT

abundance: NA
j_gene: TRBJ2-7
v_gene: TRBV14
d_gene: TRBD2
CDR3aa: CASSQWGGTYEQYF
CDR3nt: TGTGCCAGCAGCCAGTGGGGGGGGACCTACGAGCAGTACTTC

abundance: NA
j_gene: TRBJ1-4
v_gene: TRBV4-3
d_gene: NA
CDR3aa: CASSQDLNRDNEKLFF
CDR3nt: TGCGCCAGCAGCCAAGATCTTAACCGAGATAATGAAAAACTGTTTTTT

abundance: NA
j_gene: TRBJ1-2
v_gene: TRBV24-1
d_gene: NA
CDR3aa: CATSDSGGLSGTYGYTF
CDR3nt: TGTGCCACCAGTGATTCGGGCGGCCTCTCGGGCACCTATGGCTACACCTTC

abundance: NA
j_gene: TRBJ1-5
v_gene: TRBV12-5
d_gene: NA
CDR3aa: CASGYGTQPQHF
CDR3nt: TGTGCTAGTGGTTACGGGACTCAGCCCCAGCATTTT

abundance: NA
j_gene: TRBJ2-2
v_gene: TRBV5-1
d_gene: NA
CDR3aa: CASSEGSIGELFF
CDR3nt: TGCGCCAGCAGCGAAGGTTCAATCGGGGAGCTGTTTTTT

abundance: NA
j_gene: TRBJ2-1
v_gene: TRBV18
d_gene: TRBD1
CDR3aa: CASSPTGEAEQFF
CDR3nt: TGTGCCAGCTCACCTACAGGGGAAGCTGAGCAGTTCTTC

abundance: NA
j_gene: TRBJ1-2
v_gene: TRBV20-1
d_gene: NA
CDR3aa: CSAYNYGYTF
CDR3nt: TGCAGTGCCTATAACTATGGCTACACCTTC

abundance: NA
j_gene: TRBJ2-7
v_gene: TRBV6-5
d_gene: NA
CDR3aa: CASTYSQGKDEQYF
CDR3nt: TGTGCCAGCACGTATTCCCAGGGGAAGGACGAGCAGTACTTC

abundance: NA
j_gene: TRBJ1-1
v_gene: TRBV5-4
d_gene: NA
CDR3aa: CASSSRVQGDTEAFF
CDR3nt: TGTGCCAGCAGCTCCCGGGTCCAAGGGGACACTGAAGCTTTCTTT

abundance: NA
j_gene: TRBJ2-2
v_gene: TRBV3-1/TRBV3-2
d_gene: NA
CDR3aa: CASTRGPISHTGELFF
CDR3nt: TGTGCCAGCACCCGTGGCCCGATTAGCCACACCGGGGAGCTGTTTTTT

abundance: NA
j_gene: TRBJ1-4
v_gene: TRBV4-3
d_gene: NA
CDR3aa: CASSPGLKNEKLFF
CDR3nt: TGCGCCAGCAGCCCCGGACTGAAAAATGAAAAACTGTTTTTT

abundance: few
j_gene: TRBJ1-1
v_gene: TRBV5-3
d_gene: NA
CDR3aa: CARSLAGQHFEAFF
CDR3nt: TGTGCCAGAAGCTTGGCCGGGCAGCACTTTGAAGCTTTCTTT

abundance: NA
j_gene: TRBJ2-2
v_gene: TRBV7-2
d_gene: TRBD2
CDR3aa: CASSLDGTSGRVSGELFF
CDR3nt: TGTGCCAGCAGCTTAGATGGGACTAGCGGGAGAGTTTCCGGGGAGCTGTTTTTT

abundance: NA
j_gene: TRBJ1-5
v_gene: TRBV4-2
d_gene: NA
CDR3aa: CASSQRTGSNQPQHF
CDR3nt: TGTGCCAGCAGCCAACGCACAGGGAGCAATCAGCCCCAGCATTTT

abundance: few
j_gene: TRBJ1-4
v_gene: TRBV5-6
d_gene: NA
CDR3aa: CASSLVAGEELFF
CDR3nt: TGTGCCAGCAGCTTGGTGGCAGGGGAGGAACTGTTTTTT

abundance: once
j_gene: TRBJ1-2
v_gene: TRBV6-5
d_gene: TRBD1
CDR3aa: CASSRTGPDGYTF
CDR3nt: TGTGCCAGCAGTCGGACAGGCCCTGATGGCTACACCTTC

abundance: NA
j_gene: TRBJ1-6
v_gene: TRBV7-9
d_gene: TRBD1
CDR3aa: CASRNRGESSPLHF
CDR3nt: TGTGCCAGCAGAAACAGGGGGGAGAGCTCACCCCTCCACTTT

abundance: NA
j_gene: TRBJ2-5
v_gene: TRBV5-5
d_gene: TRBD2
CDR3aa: CASSAPGGQETQYF
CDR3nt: TGTGCCAGCAGCGCCCCGGGGGGTCAGGAGACCCAGTACTTC

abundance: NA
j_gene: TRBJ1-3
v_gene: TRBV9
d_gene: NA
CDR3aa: CASSVADFSGNTIYF
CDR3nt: TGTGCCAGCAGCGTAGCTGATTTCTCTGGAAACACCATATATTTT

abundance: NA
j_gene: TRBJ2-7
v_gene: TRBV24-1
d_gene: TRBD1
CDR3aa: CATSDSDRYEQYF
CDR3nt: TGTGCCACCAGTGATTCGGACAGGTACGAGCAGTACTTC

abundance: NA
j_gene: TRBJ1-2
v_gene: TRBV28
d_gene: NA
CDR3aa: CATKGLMANYGYTF
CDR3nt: TGTGCGACGAAGGGTCTCATGGCCAACTATGGCTACACCTTC

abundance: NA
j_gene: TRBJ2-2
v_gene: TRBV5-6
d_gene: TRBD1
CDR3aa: CASSLGQGVTGELFF
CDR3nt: TGTGCCAGCAGCTTGGGGCAGGGGGTCACCGGGGAGCTGTTTTTT

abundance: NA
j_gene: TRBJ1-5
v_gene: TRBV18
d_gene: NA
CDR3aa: CASSPSGNSNQPQHF
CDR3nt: TGTGCCAGCTCACCGTCAGGGAATAGCAATCAGCCCCAGCATTTT

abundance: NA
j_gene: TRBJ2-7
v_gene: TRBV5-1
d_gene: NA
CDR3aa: CASSLGPGTVSYEQYF
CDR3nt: TGCGCCAGCAGCTTGGGTCCAGGGACGGTCTCCTACGAGCAGTACTTC

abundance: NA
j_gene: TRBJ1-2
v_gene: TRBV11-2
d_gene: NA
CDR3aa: CASTQLGGAEGYTF
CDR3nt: TGTGCCAGCACCCAATTGGGGGGCGCCGAAGGCTACACCTTC

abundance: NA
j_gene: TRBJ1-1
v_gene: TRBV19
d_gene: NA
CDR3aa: CASSIRMNTEAFF
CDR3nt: TGTGCCAGTAGTATTCGAATGAACACTGAAGCTTTCTTT

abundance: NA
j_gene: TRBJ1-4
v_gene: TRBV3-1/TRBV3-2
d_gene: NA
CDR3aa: CASSRYTTNEKLFF
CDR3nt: TGTGCCAGCAGCCGGTATACAACTAATGAAAAACTGTTTTTT

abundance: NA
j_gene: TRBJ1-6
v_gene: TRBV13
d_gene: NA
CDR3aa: CASSLVSSPLHF
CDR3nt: TGTGCCAGCAGCTTAGTGAGTTCACCCCTCCACTTT

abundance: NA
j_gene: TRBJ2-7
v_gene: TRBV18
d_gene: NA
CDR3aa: CASSRTDSYEQYF
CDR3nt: TGTGCCAGCTCAAGGACGGACTCCTACGAGCAGTACTTC

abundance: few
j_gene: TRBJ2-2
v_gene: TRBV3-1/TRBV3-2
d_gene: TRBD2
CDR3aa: CASSLGTSAGELFF
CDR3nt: TGTGCCAGCAGCCTCGGGACTAGTGCCGGGGAGCTGTTTTTT

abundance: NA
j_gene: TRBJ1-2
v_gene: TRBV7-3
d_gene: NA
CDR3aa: CASSLRGTGTNYGYTF
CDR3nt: TGTGCCAGCAGCTTACGCGGCACCGGAACTAACTATGGCTACACCTTC

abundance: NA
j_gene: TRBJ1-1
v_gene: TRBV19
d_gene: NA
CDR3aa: CASSRGGWDIENTEAFF
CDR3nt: TGTGCCAGTAGTAGGGGGGGTTGGGACATTGAGAACACTGAAGCTTTCTTT

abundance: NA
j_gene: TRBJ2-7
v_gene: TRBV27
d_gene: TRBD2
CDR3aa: CASSLLSGSKAYEQYF
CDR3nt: TGTGCCAGCAGTTTATTGAGCGGGAGTAAGGCCTACGAGCAGTACTTC